These 4 T cell receptor beta chains came from one sample sequenced in a study of Tregs in tolerant kidney transplant recipients. Generated by immunoSEQ multiplex PCR, the TCRdb table keeps only in-frame clones and is missing some. The sample carries 60,000 to 70,000 clones, roughly 92% recorded once. The sequences come from CD8+ T cells from blood, collected before the transplant. Receptors originate from a human donor who received a combined kidney and bone marrow transplant.

The chain couples TRBV5-1 to TRBJ2-1; no firm D call. This CDR3 is 13 amino acids long. V lost 4 bases, J lost 7 bases, and 12 bases lay in between. Germline V gene lookup returns CDR1 SGHRS and CDR2 YFSETQ. The CDR3 here is CASSARESNEQFF. The DNA of the CDR3 is TGCGCCAGCAGCGCCCGAGAAAGTAATGAGCAGTTCTTC. Variable domain in full (rest from reference TRBV5-1 and TRBJ2-1): KAGVTQTPRYLIKTRGQQVTLSCSPISGHRSVSWYQQTPGQGLQFLFEYFSETQRNKGNFPGRFSGRQFSNSRSEMNVSTLELGDSALYLCASSARESNEQFFGPGTRLTVL.

This chain uses TRBV7-9 with TRBJ2-1; 9 bases line up with TRBD2. The V gene end was trimmed by 6 bases and the J gene end by 5 bases; junction bases not matched to a gene: 14. This CDR3 comprises 17 residues. The germline V gene encodes CDR1 SEHNR and CDR2 FQNEAQ (reference sequence). This CDR3 is CASRGPNPSGKNNEQFF. The CDR3 bases are TGTGCCAGCAGAGGGCCCAATCCTAGCGGGAAAAACAATGAGCAGTTCTTC.

This chain joins TRBV30 and TRBJ2-4, with D unresolved. Trimming pared 3 bases from V and 1 base from J, leaving 13 bases between. The CDR3 totals 15 residues. From germline, CDR1 is GTSNPN and CDR2 SVGIG (reference sequence). This CDR3 reads CAWSRHSAAKNIQYF. DNA for the CDR3: TGTGCCTGGAGCCGGCACTCAGCGGCCAAAAACATTCAGTACTTC.

This CDR3 is CASSLGLSGANVLTF. As DNA, the CDR3 is TGTGCCAGCAGCTTGGGACTCTCTGGGGCCAACGTCCTGACTTTC. The chain joins TRBV5-4 to TRBJ2-6; no clear D gene. In germline, CDR1 is SGHNT, CDR2 YYREEE (reference sequence). The CDR3 length is 15 residues. The ends were cut back, 0 bases at V and 0 bases at J, with 4 bases in the middle.